These 16 T cell receptor beta chains share one sample of origin, sequenced in a study of blood T cell repertoires in COVID-19. Produced via immunoSEQ multiplex PCR; TCRdb's table is partial and in-frame only. The table includes 50,000 to 75,000 clones, about 78% detected once. The specimen was peripheral blood. These receptors all stem from an older man with active or convalescent COVID-19.

This clone was recorded a few times. The chain employs TRBV6-2 or TRBV6-3 and TRBJ2-3; 8 bases map to TRBD1. This CDR3 contains 16 residues. The germline gives CDR1 MNHEY, CDR2 SVGEGT. Germline trimming cut 5 bases from V and 4 bases from J; bases unmatched to any gene: 11. CDR3 bases: TGTGCCAGCAGTGACGCCGGGACAGGAGGGGCAGATACGCAGTATTTT. This translates into CASSDAGTGGADTQYF.

This clone was found once. CDR3 DNA: TGTGCCAGCACCGATACTAGCAGCACAGATACGCAGTATTTT. Amino acids: CASTDTSSTDTQYF. The V gene is TRBV7-2, the J gene TRBJ2-3, with a possible D match to TRBD2 (6 bases). This CDR3 is 14 amino acids long. Germline V CDR1 and CDR2: SGHTA, FQGNSA. V was cut by 7 bases and J by 0 bases, with 11 bases left in between.

This clone was counted at least ten times. This chain connects TRBV5-6 to TRBJ1-2, with D perhaps matching TRBD1 (5 bases). CDR1 and CDR2 from the germline V gene are SGHDT and YYEEEE. V shed 3 bases and J shed 8 bases, with 11 bases lying between them. The CDR3 runs to 12 residues. The DNA of the CDR3 is TGTGCCAGCAGCTCAGGACATTTCGGCTACACCTTC. It yields the protein CASSSGHFGYTF. The whole variable domain, filled in from reference TRBV5-6 and TRBJ1-2, reads DAGVTQSPTHLIKTRGQQVTLRCSPKSGHDTVSWYQQALGQGPQFIFQYYEEEERQRGNFPDRFSGHQFPNYSSELNVNALLLGDSALYLCASSSGHFGYTFGSGTRLTVV.

This chain joins TRBV3-1 (or the pseudogene TRBV3-2) and TRBJ1-6, with D unresolved. Germline CDR1 LGHDT, CDR2 YNNKEL (reference sequence). There are 17 residues in the CDR3. Trimming removed 1 base from V and 1 base from J, with 11 bases in between. The CDR3 protein is CASSQAAGWSYNSPLHF. CDR3 nucleotide sequence: TGTGCCAGCAGCCAAGCAGCGGGCTGGTCCTATAATTCACCCCTCCACTTT.

This clone appeared once. V usage is TRBV6-2 or TRBV6-3 and J usage is TRBJ2-7; no reliable D call. Germline-derived CDR1 and CDR2 are MNHEY and SVGEGT. The CDR3 is 14 amino acids. Trimming shortened V by 5 bases and J by 2 bases, and 13 bases separated the two germline ends. The CDR3 DNA sequence: TGTGCCAGCAGTCGCAGCGATGGAGCCTACGAGCAGTACTTC. Its protein product is CASSRSDGAYEQYF.

V gene TRBV5-1 combines with J gene TRBJ2-3; D may be TRBD1 (6 bases). The CDR3 length is 16 residues. Germline V gene lookup returns CDR1 SGHRS and CDR2 YFSETQ. Trimming took 4 bases from V and 2 from J, leaving 17 bases between them. CDR3 coding DNA: TGCGCCAGCAGCAGGAGGACAGATTTCCCCACAGATACGCAGTATTTT. As protein: CASSRRTDFPTDTQYF.

This chain connects TRBV19 to TRBJ1-1; the match to TRBD1 covers 9 bases. The V gene's germline CDR1 is LNHDA and CDR2 SQIVND (reference sequence). V lost 4 bases, J lost 1 base, and 1 base stayed unmatched. This CDR3 is 14 amino acids long. The CDR3 here is CASSKGQGNTEAFF. CDR3 bases: TGTGCCAGTAGTAAGGGACAGGGGAACACTGAAGCTTTCTTT. The entire variable domain, with the rest obtained from reference TRBV19 and TRBJ1-1, is as follows: DGGITQSPKYLFRKEGQNVTLSCEQNLNHDAMYWYRQDPGQGLRLIYYSQIVNDFQKGDIAEGYSVSREKKESFPLTVTSAQKNPTAFYLCASSKGQGNTEAFFGQGTRLTVV.

As DNA, the CDR3 is TGTGCCAGTAGTACAGGACAGGTCCAGGGATCCTATAATTCACCCCTCCACTTT. It specifies CASSTGQVQGSYNSPLHF. V is TRBV19 and J is TRBJ1-6; TRBD1 agrees at 7 bases. The CDR3 is 18 amino acids. Germline CDR1 LNHDA, CDR2 SQIVND (reference sequence). Unmatched junction bases numbered 10, after V lost 4 bases and J lost 1 base.

There are a few counts of this clone. The chain joins TRBV7-2 to TRBJ1-3; D uncertain. This CDR3 is built from 15 residues. Germline V gene lookup returns CDR1 SGHTA and CDR2 FQGNSA. Trimming took off 4 bases at V and 3 bases at J, with 13 bases between the two ends. The CDR3: CASSSLAGYGNTIYF. CDR3 nucleotides: TGTGCCAGCAGCTCCCTGGCCGGGTATGGAAACACCATATATTTT.

The V gene is TRBV10-3, the J gene TRBJ2-3, with 8 positions matching TRBD1. V lost 9 bases, J lost 1 base, and 9 bases stayed unmatched. The CDR3 is 15 residues long. Looked up from germline, CDR1 is ENHRY and CDR2 is SYGVKD. In nucleotides, the CDR3 is TGTGCCATGGCCCAGGACAGGGCCGGCACAGATACGCAGTATTTT. Translation gives CAMAQDRAGTDTQYF.

The sample holds a few counts of this clone. The chain links TRBV19 to TRBJ2-7, with 8 bases lining up with TRBD1. Trimming cost V 3 bases and J 6 bases; bases outside gene matches: 10. The CDR3 totals 15 residues. The V gene's germline CDR1 is LNHDA and CDR2 SQIVND (reference sequence). As DNA, the CDR3 is TGTGCCAGTAGTATTGGACAGGGTTTTGGGGGCGAGCAGTACTTC. It translates to CASSIGQGFGGEQYF.

For this clone: A clone one base away is much larger, so this may be a read error. The chain recombines TRBV24-1 with TRBJ2-3, with D possibly matching TRBD2 (5 bases). Germline values: CDR1 KGHDR, CDR2 SFDVKD. Trimming took 9 bases from V and 4 from J, leaving 13 bases between them. The CDR3 sequence is 13 residues long. CDR3 bases: TGTGCCACCGAGGGAACCTCGGCAGATACGCAGTATTTT. Encoded protein: CATEGTSADTQYF.

V gene TRBV25-1 combines with J gene TRBJ2-3, with 8 bases fitting TRBD2. The length of the CDR3 is 16 residues. The trim removed 6 bases at V and 2 bases at J, leaving 10 bases unmatched. CDR1 and CDR2 from the germline V gene are MGHDK and SYGVNS. CDR3: CASRGTGGGDTDTQYF. CDR3 DNA sequence: TGTGCCAGCAGAGGGACGGGAGGGGGAGACACAGATACGCAGTATTTT.

The chain is built from TRBV28 and TRBJ1-1; D gene ambiguous. The V end lost 2 bases, the J end lost 7 bases, and 11 bases lay between the germline ends. CDR3 length: 13 amino acids. The germline V gene has CDR1 MDHEN and CDR2 SYDVKM. CDR3 protein: CASSLPEQFEAFF. DNA of the CDR3: TGTGCCAGCAGTTTACCCGAACAATTTGAAGCTTTCTTT. The entire variable domain, with the rest obtained from reference TRBV28 and TRBJ1-1, is as follows: DVKVTQSSRYLVKRTGEKVFLECVQDMDHENMFWYRQDPGLGLRLIYFSYDVKMKEKGDIPEGYSVSREKKERFSLILESASTNQTSMYLCASSLPEQFEAFFGQGTRLTVV.

The chain links TRBV5-6 to TRBJ2-6, with D tentatively TRBD1 (6 bases). Germline CDR1 is SGHDT and CDR2 is YYEEEE. The germline V and J ends were trimmed by 1 base and 4 bases, with 12 bases remaining between them. This CDR3 has 16 residues. The CDR3 protein is CASSLQTGSGANVLTF. The CDR3 DNA follows: TGTGCCAGCAGCTTGCAAACAGGGTCCGGGGCCAACGTCCTGACTTTC. The variable domain in full, completed from reference TRBV5-6 and TRBJ2-6, reads DAGVTQSPTHLIKTRGQQVTLRCSPKSGHDTVSWYQQALGQGPQFIFQYYEEEERQRGNFPDRFSGHQFPNYSSELNVNALLLGDSALYLCASSLQTGSGANVLTFGAGSRLTVL.

The rearrangement joins TRBV4-2 to TRBJ2-5; 7 positions agree with TRBD2. The junction had 10 bases not matched to a gene; V was cut back by 4 bases and J by 2 bases. Germline lookup yields CDR1 LGHNA and CDR2 YNFKEQ. CDR3 length: 16 amino acids. The CDR3 DNA follows: TGTGCCAGCAGCCGCAAGGTGGGGCGGGGGCAAGAGACCCAGTACTTC. Translating it yields CASSRKVGRGQETQYF.